This T cell receptor (beta chain) was recorded in a study of response to subunit inactivated influenza vaccine. Study-level points and caveats: The study's authors posited that every seasonal influenza vaccination enlists few new T cells.

This clonotype was observed many times. Its specificity is not known. MiXCR, applied by TCRdb to the RT-PCR reads, yields one record per CDR3 protein. The table includes around 790,000 distinct CDR3 sequences, over 20% detected once. This clonotype originated in a man aged 45-65 years who received an inactivated influenza vaccine. Specimen: PBMCs from blood, collected roughly 5 days after vaccination.

CDR3 sequence: CASSLARTGAYEQYF. CDR3 sequence (DNA): TGTGCCAGCAGCTTAGCACGGACGGGAGCCTACGAGCAGTACTTC. The gene calls are TRBV7-2 and TRBJ2-7; D perhaps matches TRBD2 (6 bases). Germline values: CDR1 SGHTA, CDR2 FQGNSA. This CDR3 comprises 15 residues. V was pared by 0 bases and J by 2 bases, with 11 bases between. The full variable domain, rest sourced from reference TRBV7-2 and TRBJ2-7, is GAGVSQSPSNKVTEKGKDVELRCDPISGHTALYWYRQSLGQGLEFLIYFQGNSAPDKSGLPSDRFSAERTGGSVSTLTIQRTQQEDSAVYLCASSLARTGAYEQYFGPGTRLTVT.